This note documents a single T cell receptor (beta chain) sequence. Its antigen is unknown. The source of the sample is a study of T cell responses to AZD1222 COVID-19 vaccine. Study-wide results and limits: All repertoire sampling was performed exclusively after the peak T cell response. Females made up more of the donors, who were largely white British, and clonal diversity may have come out too low. Rises in breadth and depth of Spike-specific TCRs came after two AZD1222 doses.

Second-dose intervals of approximately 4 or approximately 12 weeks were pooled. Using immunoSEQ multiplex PCR, the repertoire was profiled, and TCRdb retains in-frame clones only, with some absent. The sample records roughly 50,000 clones, 89% being singletons. Germline V CDR1 and CDR2: LGHNA, YNFKEQ. The V end lost 0 bases, the J end lost 8 bases, and 16 bases lay between the germline ends. This CDR3 is 15 amino acids long. The chain recombines TRBV4-2 with TRBJ1-2, with D perhaps TRBD1 (5 bases). The receptor was isolated from an adult who received the AZD1222 COVID-19 vaccine. Sequencing was performed on peripheral blood, taken 28 days after the second AZD1222 dose. Here the CDR3 DNA reads TGTGCCAGCAGCCAAGATGACGAAAGGGGTAACGGCTACACCTTC. Translation gives CASSQDDERGNGYTF.